The 9 T cell receptor beta chains given below trace back to one sample, sequenced in a study of blood T cell repertoires in COVID-19. The method was immunoSEQ multiplex PCR; TCRdb's version includes in-frame clones alone and lacks a portion of them. The sample yields about 100,000 clones, more than 90% seen once. Sequenced input: peripheral blood. The receptors here all came from an older man with acute or convalescent COVID-19.

In its sample, this clone was seen a few times. J is TRBJ1-3 and V is TRBV27; D call uncertain. Germline V lookup: CDR1 MNHEY, CDR2 SMNVEV (reference sequence). V lost 10 bases and J lost 0, with 4 bases in between. CDR3 length: 11 residues. CDR3: CATHSGNTIYF. The CDR3 DNA reads as TGTGCCACCCACTCTGGAAACACCATATATTTT.

This chain connects TRBV6-2 or TRBV6-3 to TRBJ1-2; D gene uncertain. Trimming cost V 4 bases and J 1 base, with 7 bases left between them. CDR1 is MNHEY, CDR2 SVGEGT, per germline. This CDR3 is 13 amino acids long. As DNA, the CDR3 is TGTGCCAGCAGTTCAACTATTAACTATGGCTACACCTTC. This codes for CASSSTINYGYTF.

The chain combines TRBV5-1 with TRBJ2-5, with TRBD2 matching 7 bases. There are 15 residues in the CDR3. Per germline, CDR1 SGHRS and CDR2 YFSETQ. Trimming cost V 0 bases and J 1 base; bases outside gene matches: 3. CDR3: CASSLGASGQETQYF. The CDR3 DNA follows: TGCGCCAGCAGCTTGGGGGCTAGCGGCCAAGAGACCCAGTACTTC.

This clone was seen only once. The rearrangement uses TRBV30 and TRBJ2-2; possible D gene TRBD2, 5 bases. Germline loops: CDR1 GTSNPN, CDR2 SVGIG (reference sequence). V dropped 5 bases and J dropped 6 bases, with 16 bases sitting between them. The CDR3 totals 14 residues. This CDR3 reads CAWYQGFGAGELFF. The CDR3 bases are TGTGCCTGGTATCAAGGCTTCGGGGCCGGGGAGCTGTTTTTT.

The V gene is TRBV7-2, the J gene TRBJ1-2, with a possible D match to TRBD1 (5 bases). V was pared by 0 bases and J by 7 bases, with 12 bases between. Germline CDR1 SGHTA, CDR2 FQGNSA. There are 14 residues in the CDR3. The CDR3 is CASSLAGVRRGYTF. Here the CDR3 DNA reads TGTGCCAGCAGCTTAGCAGGGGTTAGGCGTGGCTACACCTTC.

A few counts support this clone. The chain carries TRBV7-9 and TRBJ2-5; D remains ambiguous. This CDR3 comprises 13 residues. Looked up from germline, CDR1 is SEHNR and CDR2 is FQNEAQ (reference sequence). Trimming took off 0 bases at V and 3 bases at J, with 5 bases between the two ends. The CDR3 region is CASSLANKETQYF. Here the CDR3 DNA reads TGTGCCAGCAGCTTAGCAAATAAAGAGACCCAGTACTTC.

The J gene is TRBJ2-1, the V gene TRBV5-4; 10 nucleotides match TRBD2. Losses at the gene ends were 5 bases for V and 5 bases for J; bases not matched to a gene: 7. CDR3 length: 15 amino acids. The germline CDR1 and CDR2 sequences are SGHNT and YYREEE (reference sequence). CDR3 nucleotide sequence: TGTGCCAGCAGGGAGCGGACTAGCGGTAACAATGAGCAGTTCTTC. This codes for CASRERTSGNNEQFF. Full variable domain (rest looked up from reference TRBV5-4 and TRBJ2-1): ETGVTQSPTHLIKTRGQQVTLRCSSQSGHNTVSWYQQALGQGPQFIFQYYREEENGRGNFPPRFSGLQFPNYSSELNVNALELDDSALYLCASRERTSGNNEQFFGPGTRLTVL.

The chain has TRBV29-1 and TRBJ1-4, with 7 bases fitting TRBD1. CDR3 size: 13 residues. CDR1 and CDR2 from the germline V gene are SQVTM and ANQGSEA. V lost 7 bases and J lost 6; bases outside the gene matches: 8. Here the CDR3 DNA reads TGCAGCGCTGCCCCTCAGGGGGATGAAAAACTGTTTTTT. Protein product: CSAAPQGDEKLFF.

The chain recombines TRBV6-5 with TRBJ2-7; 8 positions agree with TRBD1. CDR1 and CDR2 from the germline V gene are MNHEY and SVGAGI. This CDR3 comprises 16 residues. Trimming at V came to 4 bases and at J to 1 base, leaving 9 bases not matched to a gene. In DNA form, the CDR3 reads TGTGCCAGCAGTTCGGAAAGGACAGGGCTTTCCTACGAGCAGTACTTC. This codes for CASSSERTGLSYEQYF.